These 15 T cell receptor beta chains were all obtained from the same sample, sequenced in a study of T cell responses to AZD1222 COVID-19 vaccine (dated by TCRdb to the early 2020s). The library was built by means of the immunoSEQ multiplex PCR assay. The clones in this table, taken by TCRdb from immuneACCESS, are in-frame only. Not every clone is retained; where verified, under half of the shortfall comes from an unresolved V gene, and the cause of the rest is unknown. The sample has some 150,000 clones on record, 88% of them singletons. 5.4% of the sample is held by the ten biggest clonotypes. The time point label corresponds to: about 28 days (+/-7) after the second vaccine dose. The treatment or condition tag for this specimen amounts to: meningococcal conjugate vaccine given as trial control. Source: peripheral blood, taken 28 days after the second dose of the MenACWY control vaccine. All receptors come from an adult who received the MenACWY meningococcal vaccine as a control.

Only one count was recorded for this clone. The chain combines TRBV6-5 with TRBJ1-1; D call uncertain. Germline CDR1 is MNHEY and CDR2 is SVGAGI. The CDR3 has 13 amino acids. V was cut by 7 bases and J by 4 bases, with 13 bases left in between. The chain's CDR3 is CASTTAWGTEAFF. In nucleotides, the CDR3 is TGTGCCAGCACCACGGCGTGGGGCACTGAAGCTTTCTTT.

V and J are TRBV28 and TRBJ2-1; D is unclear. Per the germline V gene, CDR1 is MDHEN and CDR2 is SYDVKM. This CDR3 spans 10 amino acids. V was shortened by 7 bases and J by 8 bases, with 6 bases between the two germline ends. For the CDR3, the DNA is TGTGCCAGCATAGGTGATGAGCAGTTCTTC. Residues: CASIGDEQFF.

The rearrangement uses TRBV7-4 and TRBJ1-3; D gene unclear. Germline V gene lookup returns CDR1 SGHVT and CDR2 SQSDAQ. The CDR3 runs 14 residues. Trimming took 3 bases from V and 0 from J, leaving 6 bases between them. The CDR3 loop reads CASSFVVSGNTIYF. The CDR3 DNA follows: TGTGCCAGCAGCTTTGTGGTCTCTGGAAACACCATATATTTT.

The chain carries TRBV28 and TRBJ1-2, with a weak D call TRBD1 (6 bases). Trimming took 5 bases from V and 4 from J, leaving 14 bases between them. CDR1 and CDR2 (germline): MDHEN, SYDVKM. This CDR3 has 14 residues. The CDR3 protein is CASSIFGQSYGYTF. The CDR3 coding sequence is TGTGCCAGCAGTATCTTCGGACAGAGCTATGGCTACACCTTC.

The chain recombines TRBV7-9 with TRBJ1-3, with TRBD1 matching over 7 bases. J was trimmed by 0 bases and V by 5 bases; bases with no gene match: 13. CDR1 is SEHNR and CDR2 is FQNEAQ in the germline V gene (reference sequence). This CDR3 has 18 residues. CDR3 DNA: TGTGCCAGCAGCCCAGGCCTAGGGGACAGTGGCTCTGGAAACACCATATATTTT. Translated, it gives CASSPGLGDSGSGNTIYF.

This sequence joins TRBV5-1 and TRBJ1-5, with D possibly matching TRBD1 (5 bases). The CDR3 sequence is 15 residues long. V was clipped by 1 base and J by 1 base, with 9 bases between them. Germline V gives CDR1 SGHRS, CDR2 YFSETQ. The CDR3 protein is CASSLNSGSNQPQHF. The CDR3 DNA reads as TGCGCCAGCAGCTTGAATTCAGGGAGCAATCAGCCCCAGCATTTT.

The CDR3 protein is CASSYNPEGPEQFF. The CDR3 DNA reads as TGTGCCAGCAGTTACAACCCCGAGGGGCCAGAGCAGTTCTTC. V and J are TRBV6-5 and TRBJ2-1, with D perhaps assigned TRBD1 or TRBD2 (5 bases each). The V end was cut by 2 bases, the J end by 10 bases, with 15 bases between. Per germline, CDR1 MNHEY and CDR2 SVGAGI. There are 14 residues in the CDR3.

The V gene is TRBV9, the J gene TRBJ2-7; D could derive from TRBD1 or TRBD2 (5 bases each). With 4 bases removed from V and 3 bases from J, the gap between germline ends came to 14 bases. CDR3 length: 14 residues. Germline values: CDR1 SGDLS, CDR2 YYNGEE. Written as DNA, the CDR3 is TGTGCCAGCAGCCCGGGGACCGTGTTCTACGAGCAGTACTTC. Its translation is CASSPGTVFYEQYF.

V and J are TRBV2 and TRBJ2-5, with 13 bases aligning to TRBD2. There are 15 residues in the CDR3. CDR1 and CDR2 from the germline V gene are SNHLY and FYNNEI. Losses at the gene ends were 5 bases for V and 4 bases for J; bases not matched to a gene: 4. This CDR3 is CASSYRTSGGETQYF. CDR3 nucleotides: TGTGCCAGCAGTTACCGGACTAGCGGGGGAGAGACCCAGTACTTC.

In DNA, the CDR3 is TGTGCCAGCAGCCAAGCCCGGGACAGTCATAATTCACCCCTCCACTTT. Its translation: CASSQARDSHNSPLHF. The chain joins TRBV7-8 to TRBJ1-6; 7 bases agree with TRBD1. CDR1 and CDR2 from the germline V gene are SGHVS and FQNEAQ. J was trimmed by 5 bases and V by 5 bases; bases with no gene match: 9. The CDR3 runs 16 residues.

At least ten counts were recorded for this clone. V gene TRBV7-9 combines with J gene TRBJ2-7, with D possibly called TRBD1 or TRBD2 (5 bases each). The V gene's germline CDR1 is SEHNR and CDR2 FQNEAQ (reference sequence). CDR3 length equals 13 residues. The V end lost 5 bases, the J end lost 2 bases, and 10 bases lay between the germline ends. CDR3 sequence: CASSHGTAYEQYF. The DNA for the CDR3 is TGTGCCAGCAGCCACGGGACGGCCTACGAGCAGTACTTC.

This clone occurred a few times. The chain employs TRBV5-4 and TRBJ2-7; TRBD2 aligns across 9 bases. The germline V gene encodes CDR1 SGHNT and CDR2 YYREEE (reference sequence). The V gene end was trimmed by 4 bases and the J gene end by 0 bases; junction bases not matched to a gene: 5. This CDR3 comprises 15 residues. The CDR3 nucleotides are TGTGCCAGCAGCCAAAATAGCGGGAGCTCCTACGAGCAGTACTTC. Protein sequence: CASSQNSGSSYEQYF.

The chain recombines TRBV29-1 with TRBJ1-1; tentatively, D is TRBD1 (6 bases). The CDR3 is 13 residues long. The germline CDR1 and CDR2 sequences are SQVTM and ANQGSEA. V lost 4 bases, J lost 1 base, and 10 bases lay in between. CDR3 in amino acids: CSVARTANTEAFF. CDR3 bases: TGCAGCGTTGCCCGGACAGCGAACACTGAAGCTTTCTTT. Together with reference TRBV29-1 and TRBJ1-1, the CDR3 gives the full variable domain: SAVISQKPSRDICQRGTSLTIQCQVDSQVTMMFWYRQQPGQSLTLIATANQGSEATYESGFVIDKFPISRPNLTFSTLTVSNMSPEDSSIYLCSVARTANTEAFFGQGTRLTVV.

This chain links TRBV5-1 with TRBJ1-2; the match to TRBD1 covers 8 bases. The CDR3 runs to 14 residues. V lost 4 bases to trimming and J lost 6 bases; unmatched junction nucleotides: 8. Germline lookup yields CDR1 SGHRS and CDR2 YFSETQ. CDR3 DNA sequence: TGCGCCAGCAGCGGGGGGACAGGCGCGGATGGCTACACCTTC. Protein product: CASSGGTGADGYTF.

The chain recombines TRBV19 with TRBJ1-6; TRBD1 aligns across 9 bases. CDR3 length: 13 residues. Germline CDR1 LNHDA, CDR2 SQIVND (reference sequence). The J segment lost 10 bases and the V segment lost 6 bases, leaving 4 bases of the junction unmatched. The CDR3 region is CASRDRGESPLHF. In DNA, the CDR3 is TGTGCCAGTAGGGACAGGGGAGAATCACCCCTCCACTTT.